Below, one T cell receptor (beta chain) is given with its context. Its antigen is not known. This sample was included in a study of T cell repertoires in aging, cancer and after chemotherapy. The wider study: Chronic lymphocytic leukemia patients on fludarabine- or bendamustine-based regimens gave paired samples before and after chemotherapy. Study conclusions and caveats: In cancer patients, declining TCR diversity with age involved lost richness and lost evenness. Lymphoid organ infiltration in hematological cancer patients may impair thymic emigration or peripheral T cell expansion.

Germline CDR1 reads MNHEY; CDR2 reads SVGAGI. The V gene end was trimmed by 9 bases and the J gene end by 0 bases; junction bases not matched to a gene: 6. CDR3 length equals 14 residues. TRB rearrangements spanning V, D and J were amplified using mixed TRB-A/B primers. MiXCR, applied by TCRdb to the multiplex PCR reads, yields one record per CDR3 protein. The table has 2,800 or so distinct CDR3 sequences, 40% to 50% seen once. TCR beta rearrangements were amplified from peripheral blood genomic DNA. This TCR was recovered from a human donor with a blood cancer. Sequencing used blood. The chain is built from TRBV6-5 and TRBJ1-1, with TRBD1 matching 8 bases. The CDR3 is CASGQGFMNTEAFF. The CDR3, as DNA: TGTGCCAGTGGACAGGGCTTTATGAACACTGAAGCTTTCTTT.